This TCR beta chain was observed in a study of identifying expanded T cells in peripheral blood (dated by TCRdb to about 2019). Background for the entire study: Technical replicates were generated by sequencing separate aliquots of the same genomic DNA pool, and four replicates were compared pairwise.

TCRbeta CDR3 regions were profiled with the immunoSEQ Assay using bias-controlled multiplex PCR amplification of genomic DNA. On the study's bioinformatics: To quantify the absolute abundance of each unique TCRbeta CDR3 region, the sequences were collapsed and filtered. Two models were used to test differential abundance: a binomial model (Fisher-equivalent) and a beta-binomial model that adds time-dependent variance fitted from healthy donors. Clones with fewer than 5 combined templates were removed, and differential abundance was called for clones with a Benjamini-Hochberg FDR below 0.01. In the beta-binomial model, variance was expressed as a function of the total template count across the two samples, in the form v = (b*log(k)+a)^2. As stored in TCRdb, this immuneACCESS dataset retains in-frame rearrangements with V and J assigned. A fraction of the clones does not appear; measured against another copy, unresolved V genes explain less than half of the discrepancy, and the remainder lacks a known reason. That table furnishes V, J and clone size, whereas the DNA furnished D and trimming. The sample profile shows around 78,000 clones; 84% of them were found once. The ten most abundant clones make up around 19% of the sample.

During the collection period, no infections or other immune events were recorded for the healthy donors. Healthy-donor blood repertoires served as a training cohort to calibrate time-dependent variance in a beta-binomial model of T-cell clone differential abundance. The training cohort was composed of 10 or so healthy donors, 3 female and 7 male. On average the donors were around 39 years old, and their ages spanned 29 to 64 years. Whole blood, obtained from a commercial supplier, was collected from each healthy donor at three time points spaced two weeks apart. Genomic DNA was extracted from unsorted whole blood for immunosequencing. Points on this clone: Its antigen has not been determined. No clone much larger than this one lies a single base away; base qualities are absent.

The paper as a whole reports these results and caveats: Approximately 1.1 differentially abundant clones were flagged by the binomial model between technical replicates, whereas about 15 and 19 were flagged over approximately two weeks and four weeks, respectively. Across all healthy donors, variance in clone template counts between approximately two-week samples was found to increase significantly with total template count. The authors expected that over much longer intervals, such as months to years, biological variance in healthy repertoires might increase even further. Across all healthy-donor time intervals, the beta-binomial model significantly cut both the number of clones called differentially abundant and the false-positive rate.

Trimming takes 3 bases from V and 4 bases from J, and the germline ends sit 15 bases apart. In the germline V gene (reference sequence), CDR1 corresponds to LNHNV and CDR2 to YYDKDF. From the cysteine through the phenylalanine, the CDR3 covers 15 amino acids. Only the CDR3 portion is preserved as DNA: 45 bases, with reading frame beginning at the first base. The rearranged segments are TRBV15 and TRBJ1-1; the D segment could be TRBD1, given 6 matching bases. This clonotype was sampled from a person aged 18 to 70 in good health. Sequencing was carried out using blood. The CDR3 loop reads CATSRITGTGTEAFF. The DNA reads TGTGCCACCAGCAGGATTACAGGGACGGGCACTGAAGCTTTCTTT.